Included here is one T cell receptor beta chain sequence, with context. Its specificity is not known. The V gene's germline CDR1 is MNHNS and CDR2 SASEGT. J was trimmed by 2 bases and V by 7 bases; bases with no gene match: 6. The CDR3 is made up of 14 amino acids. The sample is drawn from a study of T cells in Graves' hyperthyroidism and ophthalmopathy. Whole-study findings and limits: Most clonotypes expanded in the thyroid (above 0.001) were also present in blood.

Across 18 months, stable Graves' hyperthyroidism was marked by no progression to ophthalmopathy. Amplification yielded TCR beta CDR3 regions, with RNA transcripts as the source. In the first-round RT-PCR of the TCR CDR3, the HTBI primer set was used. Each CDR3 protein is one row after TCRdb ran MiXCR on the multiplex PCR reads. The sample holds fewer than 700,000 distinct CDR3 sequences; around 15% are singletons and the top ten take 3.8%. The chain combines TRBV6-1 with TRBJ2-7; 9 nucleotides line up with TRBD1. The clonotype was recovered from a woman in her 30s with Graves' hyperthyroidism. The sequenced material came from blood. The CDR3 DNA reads TGTGCCAGCACCGACCGGGACAGGGCCTACGAGCAGTACTTC. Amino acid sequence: CASTDRDRAYEQYF.